The source of this TCR beta chain is a study of early T cells in non-severe SARS-CoV-2 infection. Overall study: With bulk RNA from unsorted whole blood as input, sequencing yielded unpaired chains. Findings and limits, study-wide: Using VDJdb, the matching emphasized anti-spike CD8 responses while missing private and CD4 specificities.

Separate cDNA molecules each had unique molecular identifiers attached to them. In TCRdb, the 5' RACE reads were re-called with MiXCR into one record per CDR3 protein. The sample lists tens of thousands of distinct CDR3 sequences, less than 10% occurring once. Note on this clonotype: Its antigen is undetermined.

CDR1 and CDR2 from the germline V gene are SGHAT and FQNNGV. This CDR3 spans 15 amino acids. With 1 base removed from V and 6 bases from J, the gap between germline ends came to 13 bases. The V and J genes are TRBV11-2 and TRBJ2-1, with D possibly TRBD1 on 5 matching bases. Sequencing was performed on whole blood, taken at baseline. The receptor's source is an adult who was a healthcare worker with PCR-confirmed SARS-CoV-2 infection or an uninfected control (not recorded which). The chain's CDR3 is CASSLGKGLRNEQFF. In DNA, the CDR3 is TGTGCCAGCAGCTTAGGTAAGGGGTTACGCAATGAGCAGTTCTTC.